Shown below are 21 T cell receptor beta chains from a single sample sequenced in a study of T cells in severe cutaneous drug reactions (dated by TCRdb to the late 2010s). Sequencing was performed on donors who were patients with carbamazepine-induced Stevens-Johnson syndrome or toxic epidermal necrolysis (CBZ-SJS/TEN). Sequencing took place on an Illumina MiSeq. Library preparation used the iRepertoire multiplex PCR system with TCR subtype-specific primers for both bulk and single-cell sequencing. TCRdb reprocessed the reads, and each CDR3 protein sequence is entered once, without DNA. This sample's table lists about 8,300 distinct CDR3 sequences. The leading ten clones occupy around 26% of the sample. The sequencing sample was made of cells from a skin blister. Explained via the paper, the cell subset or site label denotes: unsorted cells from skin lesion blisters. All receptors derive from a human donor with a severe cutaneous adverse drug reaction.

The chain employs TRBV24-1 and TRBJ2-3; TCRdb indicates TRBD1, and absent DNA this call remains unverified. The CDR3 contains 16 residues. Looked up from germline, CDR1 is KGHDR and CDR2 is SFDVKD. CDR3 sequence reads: CATSDFRQGGTDTQYF.

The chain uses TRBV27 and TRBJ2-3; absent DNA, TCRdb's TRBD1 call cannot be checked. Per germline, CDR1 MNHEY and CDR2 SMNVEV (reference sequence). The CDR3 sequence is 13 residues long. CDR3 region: CASSSPLTDTQYF.

The CDR3 reads CASSPGASGIEQFF. This chain joins TRBV27 and TRBJ2-1; the D gene TCRdb calls, TRBD2, cannot be checked with no DNA. The CDR3 loop spans 14 amino acids. CDR1 MNHEY and CDR2 SMNVEV come from the germline V gene (reference sequence).

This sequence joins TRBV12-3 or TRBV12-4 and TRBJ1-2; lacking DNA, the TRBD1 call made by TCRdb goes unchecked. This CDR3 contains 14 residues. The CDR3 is CASSPSPGGYGYTF.

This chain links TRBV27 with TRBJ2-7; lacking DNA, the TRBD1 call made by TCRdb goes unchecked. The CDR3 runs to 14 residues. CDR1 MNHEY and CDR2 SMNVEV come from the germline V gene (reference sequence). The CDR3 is CASSYQGPTYEQYF.

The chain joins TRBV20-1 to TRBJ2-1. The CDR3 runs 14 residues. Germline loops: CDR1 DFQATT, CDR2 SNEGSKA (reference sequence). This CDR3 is CSARDGVFVNEQFF.

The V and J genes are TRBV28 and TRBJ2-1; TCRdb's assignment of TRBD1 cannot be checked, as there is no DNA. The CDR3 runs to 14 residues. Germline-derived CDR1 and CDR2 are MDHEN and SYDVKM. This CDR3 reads CASSPGTVNNEQFF.

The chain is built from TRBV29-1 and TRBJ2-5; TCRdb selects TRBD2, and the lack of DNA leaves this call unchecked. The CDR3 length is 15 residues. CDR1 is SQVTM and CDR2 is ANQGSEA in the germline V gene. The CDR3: CSVIRTSGRIETQYF.

The CDR3 loop reads CASSFVVGQGYTF. J is TRBJ1-2 and V is TRBV28. The germline CDR1 and CDR2 sequences are MDHEN and SYDVKM. The CDR3 loop spans 13 amino acids.

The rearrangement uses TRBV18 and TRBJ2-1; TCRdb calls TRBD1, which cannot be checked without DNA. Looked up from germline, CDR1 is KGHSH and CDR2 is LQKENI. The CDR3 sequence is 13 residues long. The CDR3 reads CASSPRGGYEQFF.

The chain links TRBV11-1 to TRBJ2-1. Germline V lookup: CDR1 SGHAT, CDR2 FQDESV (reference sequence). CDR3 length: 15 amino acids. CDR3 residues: CASSAALGLQNEQFF.

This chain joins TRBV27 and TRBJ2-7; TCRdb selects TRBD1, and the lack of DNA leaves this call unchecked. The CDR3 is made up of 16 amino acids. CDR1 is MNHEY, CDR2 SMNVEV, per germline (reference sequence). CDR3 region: CASSPFSGTDSYEQYF.

The CDR3: CASSLSGQGANSPLHF. The V call is TRBV28, the J call TRBJ1-6; TCRdb names TRBD1, which stays unverified in the absence of DNA. CDR3 length equals 16 residues. Germline V CDR1 and CDR2: MDHEN, SYDVKM.

This CDR3 is CASSVGQTYQETQYF. The chain is built from TRBV6-2 or TRBV6-3 and TRBJ2-5. Germline lookup yields CDR1 MNHEY and CDR2 SVGEGT. CDR3 length equals 15 residues.

This chain's CDR3 is CATHLGQGNTEAFF. The chain links TRBV19 to TRBJ1-1; without DNA, the TCRdb call of TRBD1 cannot be checked. This CDR3 comprises 14 residues. Germline V gene lookup returns CDR1 LNHDA and CDR2 SQIVND (reference sequence).

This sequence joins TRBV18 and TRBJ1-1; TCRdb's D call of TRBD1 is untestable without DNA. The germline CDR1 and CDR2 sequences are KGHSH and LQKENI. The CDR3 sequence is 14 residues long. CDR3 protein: CASSPLGGDAEAFF. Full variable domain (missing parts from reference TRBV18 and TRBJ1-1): NAGVMQNPRHLVRRRGQEARLRCSPMKGHSHVYWYRQLPEEGLKFMVYLQKENIIDESGMPKERFSAEFPKEGPSILRIQQVVRGDSAAYFCASSPLGGDAEAFFGQGTRLTVV.

The CDR3 sequence: CASSLWGTENTGELFF. The chain has TRBV4-3 and TRBJ2-2; TCRdb selects TRBD1, and the lack of DNA leaves this call unchecked. This CDR3 is built from 16 residues. From germline, CDR1 is LGHNA and CDR2 YSLEER.

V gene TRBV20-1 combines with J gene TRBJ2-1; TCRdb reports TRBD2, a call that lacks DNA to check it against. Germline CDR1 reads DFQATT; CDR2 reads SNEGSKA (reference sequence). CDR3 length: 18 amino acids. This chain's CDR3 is CSAREVLSGSIMRTEQFF.

The CDR3 protein is CASSVHSGRLFSPGELFF. The chain couples TRBV10-2 to TRBJ2-2; TCRdb's assignment of TRBD2 cannot be checked, as there is no DNA. The CDR3 runs 18 residues. CDR1 and CDR2 from the germline V gene are WSHSY and SAAADI.

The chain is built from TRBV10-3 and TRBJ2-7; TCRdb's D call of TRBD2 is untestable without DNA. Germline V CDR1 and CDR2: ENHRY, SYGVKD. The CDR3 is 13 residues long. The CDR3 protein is CAIRGLEDYEQYF.

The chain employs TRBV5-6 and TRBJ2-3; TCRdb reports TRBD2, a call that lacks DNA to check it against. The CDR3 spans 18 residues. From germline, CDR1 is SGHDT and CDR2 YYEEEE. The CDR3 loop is CASSPGSSGLAATDTQYF.